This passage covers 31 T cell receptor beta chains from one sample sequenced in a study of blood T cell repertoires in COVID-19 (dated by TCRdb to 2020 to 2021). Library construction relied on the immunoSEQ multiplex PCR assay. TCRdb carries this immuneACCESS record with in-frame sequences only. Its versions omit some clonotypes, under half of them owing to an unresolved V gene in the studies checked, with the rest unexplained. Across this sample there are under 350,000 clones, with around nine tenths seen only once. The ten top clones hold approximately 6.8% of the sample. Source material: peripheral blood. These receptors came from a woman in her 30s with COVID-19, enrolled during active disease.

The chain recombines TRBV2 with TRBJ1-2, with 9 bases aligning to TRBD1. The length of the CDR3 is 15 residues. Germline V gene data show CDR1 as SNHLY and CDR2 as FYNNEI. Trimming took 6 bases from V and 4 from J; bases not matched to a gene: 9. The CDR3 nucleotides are TGTGCCAGCAGGTCCCGGACAGGGGAAGTCTATGGCTACACCTTC. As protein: CASRSRTGEVYGYTF.

Here the CDR3 reads CATSKRAGAENYGYTF. The CDR3 DNA reads TGTGCCACCAGCAAGAGGGCAGGGGCGGAGAACTATGGCTACACCTTC. V gene TRBV15 combines with J gene TRBJ1-2; D is possibly TRBD1 (6 bases). V lost 4 bases, J lost 2 bases, and 17 bases lay in between. The germline CDR1 and CDR2 sequences are LNHNV and YYDKDF (reference sequence). The CDR3 is 16 residues long.

CDR3 loop: CASSKGLRDREYEQYF. The CDR3 region has the DNA TGTGCCAGCAGCAAAGGATTAAGGGACAGGGAGTACGAGCAGTACTTC. The chain couples TRBV21-1 to TRBJ2-7; TRBD1 reflects the table's D call only, with no check against the DNA. TRBV21-1 is noted as a pseudogene. This CDR3 contains 16 residues.

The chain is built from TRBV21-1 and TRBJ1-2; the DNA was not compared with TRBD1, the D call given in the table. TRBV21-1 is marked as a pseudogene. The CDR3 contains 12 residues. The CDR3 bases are TGTGCCAGCAGCCGGCAGGGCTATGGCTACACCTTC. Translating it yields CASSRQGYGYTF.

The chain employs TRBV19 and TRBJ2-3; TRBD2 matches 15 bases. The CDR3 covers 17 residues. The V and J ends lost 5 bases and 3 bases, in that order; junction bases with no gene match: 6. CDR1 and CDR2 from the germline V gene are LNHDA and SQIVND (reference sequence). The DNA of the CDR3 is TGTGCCAGTAGTGCCGGACTAGCGGGAGGGAGGACAGATACGCAGTATTTT. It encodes CASSAGLAGGRTDTQYF.

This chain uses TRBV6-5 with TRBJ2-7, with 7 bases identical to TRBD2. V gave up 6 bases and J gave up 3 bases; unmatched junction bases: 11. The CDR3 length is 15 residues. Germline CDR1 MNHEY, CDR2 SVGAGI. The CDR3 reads CASRSPPGRLYEQYF. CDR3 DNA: TGTGCCAGCAGGTCCCCCCCCGGGAGGCTCTACGAGCAGTACTTC.

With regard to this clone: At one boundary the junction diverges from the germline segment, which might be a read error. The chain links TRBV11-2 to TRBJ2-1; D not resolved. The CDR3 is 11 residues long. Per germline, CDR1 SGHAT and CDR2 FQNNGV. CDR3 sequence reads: CASSLASRLLF. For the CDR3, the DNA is TGTGCCAGCAGCTTAGCGTCTCGGTTACTCTTC.

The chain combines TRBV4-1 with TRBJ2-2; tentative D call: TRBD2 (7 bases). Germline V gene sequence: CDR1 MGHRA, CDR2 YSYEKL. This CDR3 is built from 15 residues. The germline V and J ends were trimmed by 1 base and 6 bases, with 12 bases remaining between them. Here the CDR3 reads CASSQALGGPGELFF. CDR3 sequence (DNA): TGCGCCAGCAGCCAAGCCCTCGGGGGGCCCGGGGAGCTGTTTTTT.

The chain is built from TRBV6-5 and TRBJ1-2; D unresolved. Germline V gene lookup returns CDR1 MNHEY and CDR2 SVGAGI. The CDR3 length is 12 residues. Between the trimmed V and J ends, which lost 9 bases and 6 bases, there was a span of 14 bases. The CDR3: CASSGSGDGYTF. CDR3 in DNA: TGTGCCAGTAGCGGCAGCGGCGATGGCTACACCTTC.

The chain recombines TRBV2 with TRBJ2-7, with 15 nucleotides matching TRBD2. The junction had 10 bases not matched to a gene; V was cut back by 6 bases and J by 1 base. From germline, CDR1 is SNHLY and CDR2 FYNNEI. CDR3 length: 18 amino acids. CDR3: CASRTGLAGGPGSYEQYF. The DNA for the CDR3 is TGTGCCAGCAGAACGGGACTAGCGGGAGGCCCTGGGTCCTACGAGCAGTACTTC.

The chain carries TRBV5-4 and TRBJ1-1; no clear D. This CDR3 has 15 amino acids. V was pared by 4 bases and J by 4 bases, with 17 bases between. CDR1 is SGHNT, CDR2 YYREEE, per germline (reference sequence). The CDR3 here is CASSQSPGRFTEAFF. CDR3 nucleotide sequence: TGTGCCAGCAGCCAATCCCCGGGTAGGTTCACTGAAGCTTTCTTT.

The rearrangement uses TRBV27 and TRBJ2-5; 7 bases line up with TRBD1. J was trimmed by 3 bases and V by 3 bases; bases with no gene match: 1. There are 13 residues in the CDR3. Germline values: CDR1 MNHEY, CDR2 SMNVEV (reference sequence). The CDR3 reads CASSLGTEETQYF. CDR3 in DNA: TGTGCCAGCAGTTTGGGGACAGAAGAGACCCAGTACTTC.

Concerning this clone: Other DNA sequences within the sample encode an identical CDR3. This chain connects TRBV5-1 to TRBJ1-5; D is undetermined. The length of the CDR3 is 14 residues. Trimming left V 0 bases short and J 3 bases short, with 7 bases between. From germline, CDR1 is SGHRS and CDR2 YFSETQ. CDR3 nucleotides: TGCGCCAGCAGCTTGGATAGTAACAATCAGCCCCAGCATTTT. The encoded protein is CASSLDSNNQPQHF.

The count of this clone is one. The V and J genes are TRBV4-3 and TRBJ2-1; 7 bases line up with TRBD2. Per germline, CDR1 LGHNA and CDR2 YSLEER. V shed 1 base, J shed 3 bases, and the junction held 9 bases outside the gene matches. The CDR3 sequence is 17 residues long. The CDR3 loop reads CASSQGHPGGLYNEQFF. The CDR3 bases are TGCGCCAGCAGCCAAGGGCACCCGGGAGGACTCTACAATGAGCAGTTCTTC.

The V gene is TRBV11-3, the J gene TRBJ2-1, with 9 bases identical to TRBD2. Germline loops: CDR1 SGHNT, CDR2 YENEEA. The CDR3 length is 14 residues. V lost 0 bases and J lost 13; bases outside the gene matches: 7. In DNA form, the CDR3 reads TGTGCCAGCAGCTTAGATCATAGCGGGAGAGGTCAGTTCTTC. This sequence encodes CASSLDHSGRGQFF.

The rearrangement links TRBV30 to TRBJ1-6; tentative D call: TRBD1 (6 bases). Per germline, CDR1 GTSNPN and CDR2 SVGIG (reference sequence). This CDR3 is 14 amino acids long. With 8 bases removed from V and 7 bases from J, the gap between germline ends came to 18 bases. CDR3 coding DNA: TGTGCCCTACAAGGGGGGGACGGAAATTCACCCCTCCACTTT. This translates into CALQGGDGNSPLHF.

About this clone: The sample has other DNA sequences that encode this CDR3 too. DNA of the CDR3: TGTGCCAGCAGTTACGGGGGGGGAACCTACGAGCAGTACTTC. Residues: CASSYGGGTYEQYF. The V gene is TRBV6-5, the J gene TRBJ2-7, with 7 nucleotides matching TRBD2. Germline V CDR1 and CDR2: MNHEY, SVGAGI. This CDR3 contains 14 residues. V lost 2 bases and J lost 2; bases outside the gene matches: 3.

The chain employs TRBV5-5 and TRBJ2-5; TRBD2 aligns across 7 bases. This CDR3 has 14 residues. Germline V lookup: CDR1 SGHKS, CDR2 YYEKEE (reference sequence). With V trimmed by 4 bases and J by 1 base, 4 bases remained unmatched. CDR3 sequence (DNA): TGTGCCAGCAGCGGGTCTAGCGGCCAAGAGACCCAGTACTTC. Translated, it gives CASSGSSGQETQYF.

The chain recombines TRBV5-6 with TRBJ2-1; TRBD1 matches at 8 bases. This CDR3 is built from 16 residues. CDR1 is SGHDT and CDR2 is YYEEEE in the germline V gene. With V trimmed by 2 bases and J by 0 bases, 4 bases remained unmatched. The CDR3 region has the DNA TGTGCCAGCAGCTTCAGGGGGCGGATCTCCTACAATGAGCAGTTCTTC. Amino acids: CASSFRGRISYNEQFF.

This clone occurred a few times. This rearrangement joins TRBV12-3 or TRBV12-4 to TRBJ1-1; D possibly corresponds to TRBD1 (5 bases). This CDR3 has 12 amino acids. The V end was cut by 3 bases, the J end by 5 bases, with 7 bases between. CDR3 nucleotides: TGTGCCAGCAGTTTTGGGGGGACTGAAGCTTTCTTT. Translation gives CASSFGGTEAFF.

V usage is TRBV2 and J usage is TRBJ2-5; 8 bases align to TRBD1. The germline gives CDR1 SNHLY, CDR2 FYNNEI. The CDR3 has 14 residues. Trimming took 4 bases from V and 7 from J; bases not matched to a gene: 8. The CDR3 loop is CASSADRGWGTQYF. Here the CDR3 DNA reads TGTGCCAGCAGTGCCGACAGGGGTTGGGGGACCCAGTACTTC.

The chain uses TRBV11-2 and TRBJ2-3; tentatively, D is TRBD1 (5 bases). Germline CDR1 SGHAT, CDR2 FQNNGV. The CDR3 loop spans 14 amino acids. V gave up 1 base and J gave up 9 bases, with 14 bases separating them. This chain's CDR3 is CASSLGWQGDTQYF. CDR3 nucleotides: TGTGCCAGCAGCTTAGGGTGGCAGGGTGACACGCAGTATTTT.

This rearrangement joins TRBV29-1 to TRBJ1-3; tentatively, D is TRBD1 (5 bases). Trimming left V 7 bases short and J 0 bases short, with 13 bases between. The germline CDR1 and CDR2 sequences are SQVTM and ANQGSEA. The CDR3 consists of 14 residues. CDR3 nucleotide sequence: TGCAGCGGGGGGGACGGGAGCTCTGGAAACACCATATATTTT. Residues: CSGGDGSSGNTIYF.

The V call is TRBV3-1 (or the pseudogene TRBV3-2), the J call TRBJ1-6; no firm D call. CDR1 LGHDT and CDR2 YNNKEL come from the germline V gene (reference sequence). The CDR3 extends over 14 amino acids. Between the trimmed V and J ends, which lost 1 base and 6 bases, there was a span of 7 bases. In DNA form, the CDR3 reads TGTGCCAGCAGCCAAGTTAGCTTTAATTCACCCCTCCACTTT. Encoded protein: CASSQVSFNSPLHF.

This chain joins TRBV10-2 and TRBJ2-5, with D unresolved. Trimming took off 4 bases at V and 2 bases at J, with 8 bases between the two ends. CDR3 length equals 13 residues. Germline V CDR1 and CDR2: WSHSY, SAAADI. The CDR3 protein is CASSGLEQETQYF. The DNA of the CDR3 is TGCGCCAGCAGTGGGTTAGAGCAAGAGACCCAGTACTTC.

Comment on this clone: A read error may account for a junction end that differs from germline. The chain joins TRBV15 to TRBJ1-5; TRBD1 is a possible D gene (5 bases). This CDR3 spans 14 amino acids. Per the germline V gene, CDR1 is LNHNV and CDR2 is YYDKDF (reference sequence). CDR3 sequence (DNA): TGTGCCACCAGCCGGGGGGGGAATAATCAGGCCCAGCATTTT. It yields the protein CATSRGGNNQAQHF.

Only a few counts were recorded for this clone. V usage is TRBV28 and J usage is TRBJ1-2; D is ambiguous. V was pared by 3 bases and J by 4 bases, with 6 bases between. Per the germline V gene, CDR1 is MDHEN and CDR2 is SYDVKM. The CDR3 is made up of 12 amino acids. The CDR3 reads CASSLPGYGYTF. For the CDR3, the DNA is TGTGCCAGCAGTTTGCCCGGCTATGGCTACACCTTC.

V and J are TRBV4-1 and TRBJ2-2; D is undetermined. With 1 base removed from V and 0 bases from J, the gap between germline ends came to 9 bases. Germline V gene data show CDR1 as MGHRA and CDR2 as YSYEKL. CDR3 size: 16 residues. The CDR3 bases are TGCGCCAGCAGCCAAGGGGCAGGCACGAACACCGGGGAGCTGTTTTTT. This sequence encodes CASSQGAGTNTGELFF.

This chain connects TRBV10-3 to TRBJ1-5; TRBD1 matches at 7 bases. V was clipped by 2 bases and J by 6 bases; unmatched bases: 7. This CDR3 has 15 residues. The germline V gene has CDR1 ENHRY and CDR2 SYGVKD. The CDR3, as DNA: TGTGCCATCAGTGAGCCGGGGACAGAAACTCAGCCCCAGCATTTT. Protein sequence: CAISEPGTETQPQHF.

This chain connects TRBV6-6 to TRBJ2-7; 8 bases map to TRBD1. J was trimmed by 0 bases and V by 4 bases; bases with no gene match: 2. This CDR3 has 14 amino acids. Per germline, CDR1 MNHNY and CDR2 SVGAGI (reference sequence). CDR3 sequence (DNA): TGTGCCAGCAGTTGGACAGGGAGCTCCTACGAGCAGTACTTC. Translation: CASSWTGSSYEQYF.

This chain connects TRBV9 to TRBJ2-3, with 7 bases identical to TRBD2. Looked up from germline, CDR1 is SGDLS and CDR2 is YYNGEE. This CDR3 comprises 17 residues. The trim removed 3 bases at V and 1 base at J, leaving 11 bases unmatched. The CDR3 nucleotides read TGTGCCAGCAGCGCCCGACCGTGGGACTACCGCACAGATACGCAGTATTTT. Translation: CASSARPWDYRTDTQYF.